These 26 T cell receptor beta chains share one sample of origin, sequenced in a study of vaccination effects on CD4 cells after COVID-19. Profiling relied on immunoSEQ multiplex PCR, and the TCRdb table lists in-frame clones only, not all of them. Here the sample spans around 60,000 clones, around 80% being singletons. Upon completion of approximately ten days in culture, CD4+ T cells were isolated. These receptors' antigens are unknown. Sequencing used CD4+ T cells from PBMCs cultured without peptide, obtained before COVID-19 vaccination. The receptors were gathered from a human donor who received a COVID-19 vaccine.

The CDR3 region has the DNA TGTGCCAGCAGTTTAGGTGGGCCAGGCACAGATACGCAGTATTTT. Translation gives CASSLGGPGTDTQYF. The chain links TRBV28 to TRBJ2-3; D remains unclear. The V gene's germline CDR1 is MDHEN and CDR2 SYDVKM. V was pared by 2 bases and J by 1 base, with 10 bases between. The CDR3 extends over 15 amino acids.

This chain uses TRBV6-5 with TRBJ1-5; 7 nucleotides agree with TRBD1. The CDR3 spans 13 residues. Looked up from germline, CDR1 is MNHEY and CDR2 is SVGAGI. V was clipped by 8 bases and J by 3 bases; unmatched bases: 4. The CDR3 reads CASGQAPNQPQHF. CDR3 nucleotide sequence: TGTGCCAGCGGACAGGCCCCCAATCAGCCCCAGCATTTT.

The CDR3 bases are TGTGCCAGCAGCTTGGTTCGATACGGGGAAGAGACCCAGTACTTC. It yields the protein CASSLVRYGEETQYF. The chain has TRBV5-6 and TRBJ2-5, with D possibly being TRBD2 (5 bases). This CDR3 has 15 amino acids. CDR1 and CDR2 from the germline V gene are SGHDT and YYEEEE. V was trimmed by 0 bases and J by 3 bases, leaving 12 bases between them.

The chain couples TRBV30 to TRBJ2-2; D may be TRBD1 (5 bases). The germline V gene encodes CDR1 GTSNPN and CDR2 SVGIG (reference sequence). CDR3 length: 13 residues. V lost 1 base, J lost 7 bases, and 10 bases lay in between. CDR3 loop: CAWSGQGGGELFF. CDR3 nucleotides: TGTGCCTGGAGTGGTCAGGGTGGCGGGGAGCTGTTTTTT.

The chain combines TRBV9 with TRBJ1-6; D is unresolved. V was cut by 0 bases and J by 4 bases, with 11 bases left in between. Germline CDR1 is SGDLS and CDR2 is YYNGEE. The CDR3 consists of 16 residues. This CDR3 is CASSVGPQPYNSPLHF. The CDR3 DNA reads TGTGCCAGCAGCGTAGGCCCTCAGCCGTATAATTCACCCCTCCACTTT. The whole variable domain, filled in from reference TRBV9 and TRBJ1-6, reads DSGVTQTPKHLITATGQRVTLRCSPRSGDLSVYWYQQSLDQGLQFLIQYYNGEERAKGNILERFSAQQFPDLHSELNLSSLELGDSALYFCASSVGPQPYNSPLHFGNGTRLTVT.

The chain couples TRBV18 to TRBJ2-5; no definite D call. The CDR3 sequence is 13 residues long. The ends were cut back, 2 bases at V and 0 bases at J, with 4 bases in the middle. Germline CDR1 KGHSH, CDR2 LQKENI. CDR3 sequence (DNA): TGTGCCAGCTCACCATTTCACCAAGAGACCCAGTACTTC. Protein: CASSPFHQETQYF.

J is TRBJ1-5 and V is TRBV2, with TRBD1 matching 10 bases. J lost 3 bases, V lost 6 bases, and 5 bases had no gene match. CDR3 length equals 15 residues. Germline V gives CDR1 SNHLY, CDR2 FYNNEI. CDR3 residues: CASRARQGANQPQHF. CDR3 bases: TGTGCCAGCAGGGCAAGACAGGGGGCCAATCAGCCCCAGCATTTT. Using reference TRBV2 and TRBJ1-5 for the parts outside the CDR3, the full variable domain is EPEVTQTPSHQVTQMGQEVILRCVPISNHLYFYWYRQILGQKVEFLVSFYNNEISEKSEIFDDQFSVERPDGSNFTLKIRSTKLEDSAMYFCASRARQGANQPQHFGDGTRLSIL.

The table lists this clone with a count of one. The chain uses TRBV5-6 and TRBJ1-2; 7 nucleotides match TRBD1. This CDR3 region has 14 residues. Trimming cost V 1 base and J 6 bases; bases outside gene matches: 6. CDR1 and CDR2 (germline): SGHDT, YYEEEE. The CDR3: CASSLIDREDGYTF. CDR3 bases: TGTGCCAGCAGCTTGATTGACAGGGAGGATGGCTACACCTTC.

The rearrangement links TRBV5-4 to TRBJ2-3; 7 positions agree with TRBD1. This CDR3 has 15 amino acids. V gave up 3 bases and J gave up 2 bases; unmatched junction bases: 6. CDR1 SGHNT and CDR2 YYREEE come from the germline V gene (reference sequence). CDR3: CASSSTGTVTDTQYF. The CDR3 nucleotides are TGTGCCAGCAGCTCAACCGGGACAGTCACAGATACGCAGTATTTT.

This clone was seen only once. V usage is TRBV19 and J usage is TRBJ2-4; tentatively, D is TRBD1 or TRBD2 (5 bases each). Between the trimmed V and J ends, which lost 3 bases and 0 bases, there was a span of 12 bases. CDR3 size: 16 residues. Germline V gene data show CDR1 as LNHDA and CDR2 as SQIVND (reference sequence). The CDR3 DNA reads as TGTGCCAGTAGTATTCTCGGGGCACTAGCCAAAAACATTCAGTACTTC. Its translation is CASSILGALAKNIQYF. Filled out from reference TRBV19 and TRBJ2-4, the complete variable domain reads DGGITQSPKYLFRKEGQNVTLSCEQNLNHDAMYWYRQDPGQGLRLIYYSQIVNDFQKGDIAEGYSVSREKKESFPLTVTSAQKNPTAFYLCASSILGALAKNIQYFGAGTRLSVL.

CDR3 amino acids: CASSGRDRHDEQFF. The CDR3 DNA is TGTGCCAGCAGCGGCCGGGACAGACACGATGAGCAGTTCTTC. The V gene is TRBV5-4, the J gene TRBJ2-1; 7 bases fit TRBD1. Unmatched junction bases numbered 9, after V lost 4 bases and J lost 8 bases. The CDR3 is 14 residues long. CDR1 is SGHNT, CDR2 YYREEE, per germline (reference sequence).

This sequence joins TRBV11-1 and TRBJ2-5; no firm D call. The CDR3 has 14 amino acids. CDR1 is SGHAT, CDR2 FQDESV, per germline (reference sequence). V lost 1 base to trimming and J lost 2 bases, with 8 bases between them. CDR3 nucleotides: TGTGCCAGCAGCTTAGGGCAGATACAAGAGACCCAGTACTTC. Its protein is CASSLGQIQETQYF.

J is TRBJ2-3 and V is TRBV29-1; 9 bases are a match to TRBD1. There are 13 residues in the CDR3. V lost 7 bases and J lost 7; bases outside the gene matches: 9. Germline lookup yields CDR1 SQVTM and CDR2 ANQGSEA. This CDR3 reads CSASGQGKNTQYF. The DNA for the CDR3 is TGCAGCGCTTCGGGACAGGGTAAAAATACGCAGTATTTT.

The table lists this clone with a few counts. V and J are TRBV7-8 and TRBJ1-6; D remains ambiguous. Trimming pared 5 bases from V and 8 bases from J, leaving 7 bases between. The germline CDR1 and CDR2 sequences are SGHVS and FQNEAQ. The CDR3 contains 12 residues. The CDR3 DNA follows: TGTGCCAGCAGCCGTAATGATTCACCCCTCCACTTT. This translates into CASSRNDSPLHF.

The rearrangement joins TRBV7-9 to TRBJ2-1; D is perhaps TRBD2 (6 bases). Germline V CDR1 and CDR2: SEHNR, FQNEAQ (reference sequence). This CDR3 has 16 amino acids. V was clipped by 3 bases and J by 7 bases, with 19 bases between them. The CDR3 DNA is TGTGCCAGCAGCTTCAGATCGGCAGGGACTTGGAATGAGCAGTTCTTC. This encodes CASSFRSAGTWNEQFF.

This chain connects TRBV6-5 to TRBJ1-2; tentatively, D is TRBD1 (5 bases). This CDR3 contains 16 residues. Germline assignment: CDR1 MNHEY and CDR2 SVGAGI. V gave up 0 bases and J gave up 1 base, with 12 bases separating them. The DNA of the CDR3 is TGTGCCAGCAGTTACTCCTCAGGGTTGGGTAACTATGGCTACACCTTC. This gives the protein CASSYSSGLGNYGYTF.

The rearrangement links TRBV4-1 to TRBJ2-7; 8 positions agree with TRBD1. The CDR3 is made up of 15 amino acids. Germline CDR1 and CDR2: MGHRA and YSYEKL. Unmatched junction bases numbered 2, after V lost 1 base and J lost 0 bases. For the CDR3, the DNA is TGCGCCAGCAGCCAAGGGACAGGGCACTCCTACGAGCAGTACGTC. Translated, it gives CASSQGTGHSYEQYV.

This clone was detected a few times. The V call is TRBV14, the J call TRBJ1-6; tentatively, D is TRBD1 (5 bases). Trimming left V 6 bases short and J 10 bases short, with 13 bases between. Germline CDR1 and CDR2: SGHDN and FVKESK. The CDR3 has 13 amino acids. The CDR3 region has the DNA TGTGCCAGCAGGGCGCAGGGCGGCTCACCCCTCCACTTT. This codes for CASRAQGGSPLHF.

This chain links TRBV5-8 with TRBJ1-2, with D perhaps TRBD1 (6 bases). The CDR3 loop spans 16 amino acids. The V gene's germline CDR1 is SGHTS and CDR2 YDEGEE. V was trimmed by 6 bases and J by 8 bases, leaving 26 bases between them. The chain's CDR3 is CASTSWGAQEAPGYTF. The CDR3 nucleotides read TGTGCCAGCACCTCGTGGGGGGCGCAAGAGGCTCCCGGCTACACCTTC.

The V gene is TRBV19, the J gene TRBJ2-1, with 8 bases that match TRBD1. J was trimmed by 7 bases and V by 3 bases; bases with no gene match: 5. The V gene's germline CDR1 is LNHDA and CDR2 SQIVND (reference sequence). The CDR3 is 14 residues long. The CDR3: CASSIQGARNEQFF. The DNA of the CDR3 is TGTGCCAGTAGTATCCAGGGGGCCCGGAATGAGCAGTTCTTC.

The chain combines TRBV27 with TRBJ1-1, with a weak D call TRBD1 (6 bases). This CDR3 spans 17 amino acids. V shed 1 base and J shed 6 bases, with 21 bases lying between them. Germline V gene data show CDR1 as MNHEY and CDR2 as SMNVEV (reference sequence). In nucleotides, the CDR3 is TGTGCCAGCAGTTTATGGGGTAGCGGGGGCATTGAGTCTGAAGCTTTCTTT. Residues: CASSLWGSGGIESEAFF.

The rearrangement uses TRBV28 and TRBJ1-6, with 7 positions matching TRBD1. Trimming at V came to 2 bases and at J to 6 bases, leaving 10 bases not matched to a gene. CDR3 length: 17 amino acids. Germline V gene data show CDR1 as MDHEN and CDR2 as SYDVKM. The CDR3 bases are TGTGCCAGCAGTTTACACAGGGGCTCCTTCCTTAATTCACCCCTCCACTTT. Translating gives CASSLHRGSFLNSPLHF.

The chain is built from TRBV4-2 and TRBJ2-2; TRBD2 matches 13 bases. The germline CDR1 and CDR2 sequences are LGHNA and YNFKEQ. The CDR3 is 17 residues long. V shed 5 bases and J 6 bases; nucleotides not matched to a gene: 9. The CDR3 region is CASSGGTSGIGSGELFF. Here the CDR3 DNA reads TGTGCCAGCAGCGGCGGGACTAGCGGGATAGGGTCCGGGGAGCTGTTTTTT.

The sample holds one count of this clone. V usage is TRBV18 and J usage is TRBJ2-6; 8 positions match TRBD1. This CDR3 is 17 amino acids long. V was clipped by 4 bases and J by 0 bases; unmatched bases: 5. Germline CDR1 KGHSH, CDR2 LQKENI. For the CDR3, the DNA is TGTGCCAGCTCACTTGGGACAGGTCGCTCTGGGGCCAACGTCCTGACTTTC. This gives the protein CASSLGTGRSGANVLTF.

This chain joins TRBV7-9 and TRBJ2-7; TRBD2 is a possible D gene (5 bases). CDR3 length: 13 amino acids. Germline CDR1 SEHNR, CDR2 FQNEAQ (reference sequence). V lost 4 bases and J lost 3, with 10 bases in between. In DNA form, the CDR3 reads TGTGCCAGCAGCTCACGGGAACACTACGAGCAGTACGTC. Translated, it gives CASSSREHYEQYV.

This clone was found once. The gene calls are TRBV27 and TRBJ2-5, with 9 bases lining up with TRBD1. Germline V gives CDR1 MNHEY, CDR2 SMNVEV (reference sequence). V shed 6 bases and J 4 bases; nucleotides not matched to a gene: 6. The CDR3 covers 14 residues. The CDR3 spells CASRLTGGRETQYF. Here the CDR3 DNA reads TGTGCCAGCAGGCTAACAGGGGGCCGAGAGACCCAGTACTTC.